The source of this T cell receptor beta chain is a study of beta chain features in type 1 diabetes. Study-wide background: Healthy donors and patients showed comparable age, gender and cell yields. The study's findings and limits: Researchers report that Type 1 diabetes patients had moderately but significantly shorter TCRB CDR3s across all four CD4+ subsets.

Germline-derived CDR1 and CDR2 are SGHKS and YYEKEE (reference sequence). Trimming shortened V by 4 bases and J by 3 bases, and 7 bases separated the two germline ends. This CDR3 spans 12 amino acids. In regard to this clone: Its antigen is still unknown.

Reverse transcribing all isolated RNA meant expressed TCRB transcripts were sequenced. Clones were read by immunoSEQ multiplex PCR, and TCRdb kept only the in-frame ones, dropping some. This sample carries around 100,000 clones, 28% of them seen once, and the ten largest clones take more than 0.5%. This receptor was taken from a woman younger than 35 with type 1 diabetes. Material: central memory CD4+ T cells from blood. The chain is built from TRBV5-5 and TRBJ2-5; D uncertain. The CDR3: CASSPREETQYF. CDR3 bases: TGTGCCAGCAGCCCGAGAGAAGAGACCCAGTACTTC.